One sample yielded the 27 T cell receptor beta chains listed below, sequenced in a study of control samples from healthy donors and cancer patients. Only in-frame clones appear in the TCRdb table, and some are missing; sequencing was by immunoSEQ multiplex PCR. The data contain over 100,000 clones, 92% of them singletons. The sample consisted of blood. Receptor source: a woman aged 45 to 65 in good health.

The chain links TRBV4-1 to TRBJ2-1, with TRBD1 identical over 8 bases. CDR1 MGHRA and CDR2 YSYEKL come from the germline V gene. The CDR3 runs 16 residues. V was pared by 1 base and J by 4 bases, with 6 bases of the junction left unmatched. CDR3 in amino acids: CASSQVGDRRYNEQFF. The CDR3 DNA is TGCGCCAGCAGCCAAGTGGGGGACAGGAGATACAATGAGCAGTTCTTC.

The chain combines TRBV28 with TRBJ2-1, with a tentative D call TRBD2 (6 bases). V was trimmed by 6 bases and J by 0 bases, leaving 12 bases between them. Germline CDR1 and CDR2: MDHEN and SYDVKM. The CDR3 spans 15 residues. This chain's CDR3 is CASRFLGSSYNEQFF. CDR3 in DNA: TGTGCCAGCAGATTCCTCGGGAGCTCCTACAATGAGCAGTTCTTC.

The chain uses TRBV18 and TRBJ1-1; 7 bases match TRBD1. The CDR3 has 16 residues. The germline V gene has CDR1 KGHSH and CDR2 LQKENI. Trimming took 3 bases from V and 7 from J; bases not matched to a gene: 14. The CDR3 spells CASSPKLIRDSGEAFF. The CDR3 DNA sequence: TGTGCCAGCTCACCCAAACTCATCCGGGACAGTGGTGAAGCTTTCTTT.

The rearrangement joins TRBV7-8 to TRBJ2-1, with TRBD2 as a possible D gene (6 bases). The germline V gene has CDR1 SGHVS and CDR2 FQNEAQ. Trimming removed 3 bases from V and 7 bases from J, with 16 bases in between. This CDR3 region has 15 residues. This CDR3 is CASSFRRGTENEQFF. The CDR3 DNA is TGTGCCAGCAGCTTTAGGCGGGGAACCGAGAATGAGCAGTTCTTC.

The gene calls are TRBV27 and TRBJ2-5; the match to TRBD1 covers 7 bases. The CDR3 spans 14 residues. Trimming cost V 4 bases and J 5 bases; bases outside gene matches: 7. Germline lookup yields CDR1 MNHEY and CDR2 SMNVEV (reference sequence). As DNA, the CDR3 is TGTGCCAGCAGTTCGACAGGGTGGGGGGAGACCCAGTACTTC. Its translation: CASSSTGWGETQYF.

The CDR3 sequence: CASSLDGGRGATGELFF. The CDR3 DNA follows: TGTGCCAGCAGCTTAGACGGGGGCAGGGGGGCCACCGGGGAGCTGTTTTTT. This sequence joins TRBV11-2 and TRBJ2-2; maybe TRBD1 (7 bases). The germline CDR1 and CDR2 sequences are SGHAT and FQNNGV. CDR3 size: 17 residues. V gave up 0 bases and J gave up 4 bases, with 15 bases separating them.

V gene TRBV21-1 combines with J gene TRBJ1-1; no check of the table's D call, TRBD1, against the DNA was made. TRBV21-1 is a pseudogene segment. There are 16 residues in the CDR3. The CDR3 protein is CASSKVGQGLYTEAFF. The CDR3 nucleotides read TGTGCCAGCAGCAAAGTCGGACAGGGATTGTACACTGAAGCTTTCTTT.

V usage is TRBV3-1 (or the pseudogene TRBV3-2) and J usage is TRBJ2-1; D is undetermined. V shed 6 bases and J shed 6 bases, with 9 bases lying between them. The length of the CDR3 is 12 residues. CDR1 is LGHDT, CDR2 YNNKEL, per germline (reference sequence). CDR3 DNA: TGTGCCAGCAGTCCGGGCCCCAATGAGCAGTTCTTC. Its protein product is CASSPGPNEQFF.

The gene calls are TRBV23-1 and TRBJ1-2, with D possibly TRBD1 on 6 matching bases. TRBV23-1 is known as an ORF, though its function is uncertain. Trimming took 6 bases from V and 0 from J, leaving 8 bases between them. The CDR3 length is 13 residues. The CDR3 sequence is CASRYRANYGYTF. As DNA, the CDR3 is TGCGCCAGCAGGTACAGGGCTAACTATGGCTACACCTTC.

The J gene is TRBJ1-6, the V gene TRBV5-1; D gene unclear. Germline V lookup: CDR1 SGHRS, CDR2 YFSETQ. CDR3 length: 14 residues. V lost 3 bases and J 7 bases, leaving 11 bases between the germline ends. The CDR3 is CASSSRGRNSPLHF. The CDR3, as DNA: TGCGCCAGCAGCTCGAGAGGCCGCAATTCACCCCTCCACTTT.

This clone was detected only once. The DNA of the CDR3 is TGTGCCAGCAGCTCCATACGACTAGCAACAGATACGCAGTATTTT. Translated: CASSSIRLATDTQYF. This chain uses TRBV3-1 (or the pseudogene TRBV3-2) with TRBJ2-3, with 7 bases that match TRBD2. The V gene end was trimmed by 5 bases and the J gene end by 3 bases; junction bases not matched to a gene: 8. This CDR3 is 15 amino acids long. The germline gives CDR1 LGHDT, CDR2 YNNKEL (reference sequence).

The chain carries TRBV5-4 and TRBJ2-7; TRBD2 matches 8 bases. The CDR3 has 15 amino acids. V was pared by 3 bases and J by 2 bases, with 7 bases of the junction left unmatched. Per the germline V gene, CDR1 is SGHNT and CDR2 is YYREEE (reference sequence). CDR3: CASSWERGPAYEQYF. The CDR3 DNA reads as TGTGCCAGCAGCTGGGAGCGGGGGCCCGCCTACGAGCAGTACTTC.

This clone was detected a few times. The J gene is TRBJ1-2, the V gene TRBV6-1, with D perhaps matching TRBD1 (5 bases). This CDR3 has 18 residues. Germline loops: CDR1 MNHNS, CDR2 SASEGT. Trimming shortened V by 3 bases and J by 0 bases, and 20 bases separated the two germline ends. This CDR3 is CASSEGLFHRTTNYGYTF. The DNA of the CDR3 is TGTGCCAGCAGTGAGGGTTTATTCCACAGGACAACTAACTATGGCTACACCTTC.

The table lists this clone with a count of one. The chain uses TRBV18 and TRBJ1-4; 7 bases line up with TRBD1. V shed 3 bases and J 2 bases; nucleotides not matched to a gene: 6. Germline CDR1 is KGHSH and CDR2 is LQKENI. CDR3 length equals 16 residues. CDR3 sequence (DNA): TGTGCCAGCTCACCGTTAAAGACAGGGACTAATGAAAAACTGTTTTTT. Amino acids: CASSPLKTGTNEKLFF.

This chain connects TRBV6-5 to TRBJ2-1, with TRBD1 as a possible D gene (5 bases). Trimming took off 6 bases at V and 9 bases at J, with 18 bases between the two ends. The CDR3 runs to 14 residues. Germline values: CDR1 MNHEY, CDR2 SVGAGI. As DNA, the CDR3 is TGTGCCAGCAGCGAGCAGGGCCGTTTGTCTGAGCAGTTCTTC. Its protein product is CASSEQGRLSEQFF.

The chain links TRBV29-1 to TRBJ1-5, with 9 bases fitting TRBD1. The CDR3 extends over 12 amino acids. The trim removed 6 bases at V and 6 bases at J, leaving 3 bases unmatched. Germline V gives CDR1 SQVTM, CDR2 ANQGSEA. The chain's CDR3 is CSVVTGGQPQHF. Here the CDR3 DNA reads TGCAGCGTGGTGACAGGGGGTCAGCCCCAGCATTTT.

The rearrangement links TRBV10-2 to TRBJ1-1; 11 bases align to TRBD1. V dropped 6 bases and J dropped 2; count of bases not matched to a gene: 8. The length of the CDR3 is 16 residues. Looked up from germline, CDR1 is WSHSY and CDR2 is SAAADI. CDR3 in amino acids: CASRASGTGGNTEAFF. CDR3 bases: TGCGCCAGCAGGGCCTCCGGGACAGGGGGAAACACTGAAGCTTTCTTT.

The chain has TRBV10-3 and TRBJ1-5; the match to TRBD1 covers 10 bases. The length of the CDR3 is 13 residues. Germline CDR1 ENHRY, CDR2 SYGVKD. After removal of 6 bases from V and 8 bases from J, the junction contained 4 bases not matched to a gene. CDR3 in DNA: TGTGCCATCAGCGGGACAGGGGATAAGCCCCAGCATTTT. Translating it yields CAISGTGDKPQHF.

V and J are TRBV7-6 and TRBJ1-3; a weak D match, TRBD1 (5 bases). The CDR3 has 14 residues. Germline CDR1 SGHVS, CDR2 FNYEAQ. V dropped 2 bases and J dropped 0 bases, with 5 bases sitting between them. The CDR3 sequence is CASSLRGSGNTIYF. The CDR3 nucleotides read TGTGCCAGCAGCTTAAGGGGCTCTGGAAACACCATATATTTT.

The gene calls are TRBV19 and TRBJ2-1; TRBD2 aligns across 9 bases. This CDR3 contains 16 residues. Germline CDR1 reads LNHDA; CDR2 reads SQIVND (reference sequence). The J segment lost 1 base and the V segment lost 2 bases, leaving 3 bases of the junction unmatched. The CDR3 DNA reads as TGTGCCAGTAGTATAATAGCGGGGGTTTCCTACAATGAGCAGTTCTTC. This codes for CASSIIAGVSYNEQFF.

As concerns this clone: The identical CDR3 is also encoded by other nucleotide sequences in the sample. V and J are TRBV29-1 and TRBJ1-2, with D perhaps TRBD1 (5 bases). The CDR3 loop spans 14 amino acids. V lost 6 bases to trimming and J lost 0 bases, with 14 bases between them. The V gene's germline CDR1 is SQVTM and CDR2 ANQGSEA. CDR3 sequence reads: CSVRPGTANYGYTF. The CDR3 DNA reads TGCAGCGTCCGCCCCGGGACTGCTAACTATGGCTACACCTTC.

The V gene is TRBV19, the J gene TRBJ2-5, with D perhaps matching TRBD2 (6 bases). Germline assignment: CDR1 LNHDA and CDR2 SQIVND (reference sequence). With 3 bases removed from V and 1 base from J, the gap between germline ends came to 12 bases. The CDR3 runs 15 residues. The CDR3 DNA is TGTGCCAGTAGTATCGGTGGGGGGTCCCAAGAGACCCAGTACTTC. Its translation: CASSIGGGSQETQYF.

The chain is built from TRBV30 and TRBJ1-1; D is ambiguous. Germline-derived CDR1 and CDR2 are GTSNPN and SVGIG (reference sequence). The CDR3 spans 15 residues. V lost 4 bases to trimming and J lost 4 bases, with 19 bases between them. CDR3 nucleotide sequence: TGTGCCTGGATCGCGATAATCGGGGTAAGCACTGAAGCTTTCTTT. It yields the protein CAWIAIIGVSTEAFF.

This clone was observed a few times. V gene TRBV28 combines with J gene TRBJ1-2; 7 nucleotides line up with TRBD1. V dropped 7 bases and J dropped 5; count of bases not matched to a gene: 7. The CDR3 has 13 residues. Per germline, CDR1 MDHEN and CDR2 SYDVKM. This CDR3 reads CASTTGVAYGYTF. CDR3 nucleotides: TGTGCCAGCACCACAGGGGTCGCTTATGGCTACACCTTC.

V and J are TRBV6-6 and TRBJ1-4; D may be TRBD1 (6 bases). The germline V and J ends were trimmed by 8 bases and 8 bases, with 15 bases remaining between them. CDR3 length: 13 residues. Germline CDR1 reads MNHNY; CDR2 reads SVGAGI (reference sequence). This chain's CDR3 is CASSEGVREKLFF. The CDR3 coding sequence is TGTGCCAGCTCAGAGGGGGTTCGGGAAAAACTGTTTTTT.

The chain joins TRBV5-6 to TRBJ1-1, with D perhaps TRBD1 (6 bases). V was clipped by 4 bases and J by 0 bases, with 13 bases between them. The CDR3 sequence is 15 residues long. Germline V gives CDR1 SGHDT, CDR2 YYEEEE. Here the CDR3 DNA reads TGTGCCAGCAGCCCGAGGACAGTTTTGAACACTGAAGCTTTCTTT. This translates into CASSPRTVLNTEAFF.

The chain carries TRBV7-8 and TRBJ1-3; D is undetermined. V lost 5 bases and J lost 4, with 9 bases in between. Germline V gene data show CDR1 as SGHVS and CDR2 as FQNEAQ. The CDR3 is 13 amino acids. The CDR3 spells CASSRSEGNTIYF. For the CDR3, the DNA is TGTGCCAGCAGCCGGTCAGAAGGAAACACCATATATTTT.